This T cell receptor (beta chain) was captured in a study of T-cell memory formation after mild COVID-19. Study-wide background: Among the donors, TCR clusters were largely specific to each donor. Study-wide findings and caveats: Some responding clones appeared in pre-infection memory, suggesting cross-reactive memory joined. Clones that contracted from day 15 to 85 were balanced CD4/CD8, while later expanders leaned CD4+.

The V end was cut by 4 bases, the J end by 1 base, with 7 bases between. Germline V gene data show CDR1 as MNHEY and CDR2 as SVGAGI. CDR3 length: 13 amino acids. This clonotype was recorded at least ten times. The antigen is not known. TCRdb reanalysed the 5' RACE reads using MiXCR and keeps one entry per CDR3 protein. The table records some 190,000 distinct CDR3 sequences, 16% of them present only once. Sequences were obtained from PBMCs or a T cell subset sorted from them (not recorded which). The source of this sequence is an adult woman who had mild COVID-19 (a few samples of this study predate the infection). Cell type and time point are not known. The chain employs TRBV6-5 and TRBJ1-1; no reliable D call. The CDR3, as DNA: TGTGCCAGCAGTTTTTCATCGAACACTGAAGCTTTCTTT. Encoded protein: CASSFSSNTEAFF.